This TCR beta chain emerged from a study of blood T cells in healthy people across ages. Study conclusions and caveats: Donor CMV status was unknown, possibly confounding expanded clonotype changes. Older age went with lower TCR beta diversity per million T cells, in a roughly linear way.

This CDR3 spans 16 amino acids. Germline values: CDR1 SGHAT, CDR2 FQDESV (reference sequence). V was clipped by 5 bases and J by 6 bases, with 19 bases between them. A second 7 to 11 cycle PCR used barcoded and J-beta primers. Via MiXCR, TCRdb re-called the 5' RACE reads, giving one row per CDR3 protein. In the table there are some 1.1 million distinct CDR3 sequences, 35% to 40% of which are singletons. There are a few counts of this clonotype. As yet, its antigen is unknown. The rearrangement joins TRBV11-1 to TRBJ2-2; D remains unclear. The sequenced material came from blood. The sequence was collected from a man in his late teens or twenties in good health. The CDR3 region has the DNA TGTGCCAGCAGCCCTTGGAGAAACCCACAATCCGGGGAGCTGTTTTTT. It encodes CASSPWRNPQSGELFF.